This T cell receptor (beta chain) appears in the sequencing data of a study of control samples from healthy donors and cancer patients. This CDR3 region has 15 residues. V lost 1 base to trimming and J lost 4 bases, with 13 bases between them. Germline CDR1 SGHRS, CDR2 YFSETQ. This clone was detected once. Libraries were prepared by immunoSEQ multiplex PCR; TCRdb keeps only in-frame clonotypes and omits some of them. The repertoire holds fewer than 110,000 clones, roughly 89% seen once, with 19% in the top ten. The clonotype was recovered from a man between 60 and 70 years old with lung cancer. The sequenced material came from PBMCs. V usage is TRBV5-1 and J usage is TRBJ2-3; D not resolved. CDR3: CASSLRSFFADTQYF. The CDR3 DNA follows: TGCGCCAGCAGCTTGCGTAGCTTCTTTGCAGATACGCAGTATTTT.